This T cell receptor beta chain originates from a study of Tregs in tolerant kidney transplant recipients. Findings and limits, study-wide: Antigen-driven expansion was suggested because donor-specific Tregs expanded more than all Tregs in tolerant patients.

Concerning this clone itself: As yet, its antigen is unknown.

Germline V gene lookup returns CDR1 SGHTA and CDR2 FQGNSA. Trimming removed 3 bases at V and 6 bases at J, with 14 bases between. The CDR3 extends over 15 amino acids. Data came from immunoSEQ multiplex PCR; TCRdb stores just in-frame clones and leaves some out. The table shows tens of thousands of clones, with around 98% occurring only once. The receptor was derived from a human donor who received a combined kidney and bone marrow transplant. Here the sequenced sample was Tregs from blood, taken before the transplant. The chain recombines TRBV7-2 with TRBJ1-4; D unresolved. CDR3 coding DNA: TGTGCCAGCAGCTTTGGCGGAATGGCGCATGAAAAACTGTTTTTT. It yields the protein CASSFGGMAHEKLFF. Drawing the rest from reference TRBV7-2 and TRBJ1-4, the complete variable domain is GAGVSQSPSNKVTEKGKDVELRCDPISGHTALYWYRQSLGQGLEFLIYFQGNSAPDKSGLPSDRFSAERTGGSVSTLTIQRTQQEDSAVYLCASSFGGMAHEKLFFGSGTQLSVL.